The rows below give T cell receptor beta chains drawn from one sample of a study of cytomegalovirus exposure and HLA in healthy donors. Sequencing was performed with immunoSEQ multiplex PCR; in TCRdb, only in-frame clones are kept and a portion is missing. The table lists some 150,000 clones, about 64% of them singletons. What was sequenced was PBMCs. The receptor source for this set is a woman aged 55 to 70 in good health and CMV-seropositive. CDR3s include the opening cysteine and the closing phenylalanine or tryptophan. The D gene is left open where the match is weak.

CDR3 protein: CASSRRGGSGSINEQFF
D gene: TRBD2
J gene: TRBJ2-1
V gene: TRBV7-2

CDR3 protein: CASPAAAAEFYGYTF
D gene: -
J gene: TRBJ1-2
V gene: TRBV18

CDR3 protein: CASSHPFRTAGRTDTQYF
D gene: TRBD2
J gene: TRBJ2-3
V gene: TRBV4-3

CDR3 protein: CASSLQGSSGYTF
D gene: -
J gene: TRBJ1-2
V gene: TRBV6-6

CDR3 protein: CASSPRLDIFNEQFF
D gene: -
J gene: TRBJ2-1
V gene: TRBV9

CDR3 protein: CAWSREPGEQYF
D gene: -
J gene: TRBJ2-7
V gene: TRBV30

CDR3 protein: CASSPHWTGKFEKLFF
D gene: TRBD1
J gene: TRBJ1-4
V gene: TRBV23-1

CDR3 protein: CASSGQPNYGYTF
D gene: -
J gene: TRBJ1-2
V gene: TRBV28

CDR3 protein: CASTIGTSYGYTF
D gene: -
J gene: TRBJ1-2
V gene: TRBV28

CDR3 protein: CASSQLAVNTDTQYF
D gene: TRBD2
J gene: TRBJ2-3
V gene: TRBV7-9

CDR3 protein: CASSRSRTYGYTF
D gene: -
J gene: TRBJ1-2
V gene: TRBV11-2

CDR3 protein: CASSVGDGRTNEQYF
D gene: -
J gene: TRBJ2-7
V gene: TRBV9

CDR3 protein: CASSLDRRVRTITGAFF
D gene: -
J gene: TRBJ1-1
V gene: TRBV7-9

CDR3 protein: CASKAEVNIQYF
D gene: -
J gene: TRBJ2-4
V gene: TRBV2

CDR3 protein: CASSLVGLAGDEQFF
D gene: TRBD2
J gene: TRBJ2-1
V gene: TRBV7-2

CDR3 protein: CASSLDFSSTDTQYF
D gene: -
J gene: TRBJ2-3
V gene: TRBV5-1

CDR3 protein: CASSPGQGDQPQHF
D gene: TRBD1
J gene: TRBJ1-5
V gene: TRBV5-1

CDR3 protein: CASSSGAGQFF
D gene: -
J gene: TRBJ2-1
V gene: TRBV7-2

CDR3 protein: CASSPRDSPYNEQFF
D gene: -
J gene: TRBJ2-1
V gene: TRBV11-3

CDR3 protein: CASSFTGTSGPYEQYF
D gene: TRBD2
J gene: -
V gene: TRBV7-3

CDR3 protein: CASSPGDRGASTDTQYF
D gene: TRBD1
J gene: TRBJ2-3
V gene: TRBV28

CDR3 protein: CASSPMGQGKGDGYTF
D gene: TRBD1
J gene: TRBJ1-2
V gene: TRBV18

CDR3 protein: CSGGGSYEQYF
D gene: TRBD2
J gene: TRBJ2-7
V gene: TRBV20-1

CDR3 protein: CASSLYPSGTRTDTQYF
D gene: TRBD2
J gene: TRBJ2-3
V gene: TRBV28

CDR3 protein: CASSPRGTGKTEAFF
D gene: TRBD1
J gene: TRBJ1-1
V gene: TRBV7-9

CDR3 protein: CASSFETSFYNEQFF
D gene: TRBD2
J gene: TRBJ2-1
V gene: TRBV5-5

CDR3 protein: CASSLQRGEGYEQYF
D gene: TRBD2
J gene: TRBJ2-7
V gene: TRBV7-6

CDR3 protein: CSVEDLKIGRGRHEQYF
D gene: -
J gene: TRBJ2-7
V gene: TRBV29-1

CDR3 protein: CASSPGLKETQYF
D gene: -
J gene: TRBJ2-5
V gene: TRBV18

CDR3 protein: CAIVSDRGLNTEAFF
D gene: TRBD1
J gene: TRBJ1-1
V gene: TRBV10-3

CDR3 protein: CASSFSGSGANVLTF
D gene: -
J gene: TRBJ2-6
V gene: TRBV13

CDR3 protein: CATSREGQGAYEQYF
D gene: TRBD1
J gene: TRBJ2-7
V gene: TRBV15

CDR3 protein: CASSVAGQPNTEAFF
D gene: TRBD1
J gene: TRBJ1-1
V gene: TRBV9

CDR3 protein: CASSVRGLASTGELFF
D gene: -
J gene: TRBJ2-2
V gene: TRBV9

CDR3 protein: CAIMKERELGGELFF
D gene: TRBD2
J gene: TRBJ2-2
V gene: TRBV7-9

CDR3 protein: CAISEQGLAGGPNEQFF
D gene: TRBD2
J gene: TRBJ2-1
V gene: TRBV10-3

CDR3 protein: CASSQEKGGRGYEQYF
D gene: TRBD2
J gene: TRBJ2-7
V gene: TRBV4-3

CDR3 protein: CASSLGQPGTEAFF
D gene: -
J gene: TRBJ1-1
V gene: TRBV5-1